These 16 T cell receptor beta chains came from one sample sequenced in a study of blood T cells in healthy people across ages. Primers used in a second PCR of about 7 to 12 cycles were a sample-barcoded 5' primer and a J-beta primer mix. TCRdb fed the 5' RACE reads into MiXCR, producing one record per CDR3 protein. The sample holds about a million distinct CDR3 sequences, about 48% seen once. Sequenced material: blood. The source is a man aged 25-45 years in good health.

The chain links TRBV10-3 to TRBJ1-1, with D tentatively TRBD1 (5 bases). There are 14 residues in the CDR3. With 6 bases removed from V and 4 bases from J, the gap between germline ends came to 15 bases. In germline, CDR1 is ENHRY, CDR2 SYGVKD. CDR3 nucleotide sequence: TGTGCCATCAGGAAAGACAGCCGAGGCACTGAAGCTTTCTTT. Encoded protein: CAIRKDSRGTEAFF.

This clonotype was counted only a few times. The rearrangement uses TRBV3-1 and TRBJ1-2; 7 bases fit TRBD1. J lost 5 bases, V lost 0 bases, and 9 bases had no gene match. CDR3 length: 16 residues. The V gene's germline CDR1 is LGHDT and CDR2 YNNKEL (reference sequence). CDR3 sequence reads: CASSQDSQGGLYGYTF. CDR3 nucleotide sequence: TGTGCCAGCAGCCAAGATTCGCAGGGGGGCTTATATGGCTACACCTTC.

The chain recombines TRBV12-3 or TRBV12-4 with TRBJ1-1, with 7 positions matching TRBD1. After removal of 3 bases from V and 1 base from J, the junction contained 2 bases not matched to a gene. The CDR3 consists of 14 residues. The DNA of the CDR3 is TGTGCCAGCAGTTTTGAGGGGGCGAACACTGAAGCTTTCTTT. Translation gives CASSFEGANTEAFF.

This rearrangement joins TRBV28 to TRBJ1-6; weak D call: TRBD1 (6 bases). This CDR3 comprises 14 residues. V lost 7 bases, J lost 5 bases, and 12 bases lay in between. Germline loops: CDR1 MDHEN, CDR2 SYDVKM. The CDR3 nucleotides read TGTGCCAGCATAAAGGACAGTCATAATTCACCCCTCCACTTT. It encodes CASIKDSHNSPLHF.

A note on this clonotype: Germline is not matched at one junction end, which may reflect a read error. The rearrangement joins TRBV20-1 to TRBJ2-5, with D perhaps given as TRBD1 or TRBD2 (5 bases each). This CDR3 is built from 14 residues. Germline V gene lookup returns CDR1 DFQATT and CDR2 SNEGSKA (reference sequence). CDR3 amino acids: CSARGADVLETQYF. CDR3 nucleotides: TGCAGTGCCAGAGGGGCGGACGTTTTGGAGACCCAGTACTTC.

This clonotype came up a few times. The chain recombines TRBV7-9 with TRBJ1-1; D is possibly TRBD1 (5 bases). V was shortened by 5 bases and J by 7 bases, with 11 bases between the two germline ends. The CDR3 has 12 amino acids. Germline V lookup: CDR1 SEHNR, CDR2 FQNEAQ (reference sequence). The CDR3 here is CASSETGFEAFF. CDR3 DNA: TGTGCCAGCAGCGAAACAGGCTTTGAAGCTTTCTTT.

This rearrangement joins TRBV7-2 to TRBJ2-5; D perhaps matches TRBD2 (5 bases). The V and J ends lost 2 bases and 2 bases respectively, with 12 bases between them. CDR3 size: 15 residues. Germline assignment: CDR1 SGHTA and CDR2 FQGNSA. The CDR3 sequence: CASSLPGGPQETQYF. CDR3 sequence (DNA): TGTGCCAGCAGCTTACCGGGCGGGCCTCAAGAGACCCAGTACTTC.

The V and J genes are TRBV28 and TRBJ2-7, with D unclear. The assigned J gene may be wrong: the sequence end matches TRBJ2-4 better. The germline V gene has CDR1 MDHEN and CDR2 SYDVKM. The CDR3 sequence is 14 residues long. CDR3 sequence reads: CASSFSSAINIQYF. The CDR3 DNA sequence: TGTGCCAGCAGTTTCTCCTCGGCCATTAACATTCAGTACTTC.

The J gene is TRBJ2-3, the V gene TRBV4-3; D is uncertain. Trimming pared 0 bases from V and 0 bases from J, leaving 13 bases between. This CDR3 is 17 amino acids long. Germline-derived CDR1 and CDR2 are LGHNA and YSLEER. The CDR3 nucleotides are TGCGCCAGCAGCCAAGATATATCCAGCCTTAGCACAGATACGCAGTATTTT. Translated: CASSQDISSLSTDTQYF.

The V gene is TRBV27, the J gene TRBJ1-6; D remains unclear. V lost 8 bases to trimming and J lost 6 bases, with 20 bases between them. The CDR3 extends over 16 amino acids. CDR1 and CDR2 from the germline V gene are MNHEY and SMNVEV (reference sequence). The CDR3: CASAQEYASSNSPLHF. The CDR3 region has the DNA TGTGCCAGCGCGCAGGAGTATGCTTCCAGTAATTCACCCCTCCACTTT.

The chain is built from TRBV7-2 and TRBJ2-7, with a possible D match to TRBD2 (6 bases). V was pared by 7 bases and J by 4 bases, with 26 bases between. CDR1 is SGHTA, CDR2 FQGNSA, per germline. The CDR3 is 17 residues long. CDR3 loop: CASNLASWGDWMYEQYF. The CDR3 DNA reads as TGTGCCAGCAACCTGGCCTCCTGGGGGGACTGGATGTACGAGCAGTACTTC. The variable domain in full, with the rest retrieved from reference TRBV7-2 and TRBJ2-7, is GAGVSQSPSNKVTEKGKDVELRCDPISGHTALYWYRQSLGQGLEFLIYFQGNSAPDKSGLPSDRFSAERTGGSVSTLTIQRTQQEDSAVYLCASNLASWGDWMYEQYFGPGTRLTVT.

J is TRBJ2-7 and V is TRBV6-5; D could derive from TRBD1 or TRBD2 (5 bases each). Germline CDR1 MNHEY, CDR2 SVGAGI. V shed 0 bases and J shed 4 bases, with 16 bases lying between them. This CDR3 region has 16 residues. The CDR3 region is CASSYSILSGGYEQYF. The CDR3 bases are TGTGCCAGCAGTTACTCGATATTGTCTGGGGGATACGAGCAGTACTTC.

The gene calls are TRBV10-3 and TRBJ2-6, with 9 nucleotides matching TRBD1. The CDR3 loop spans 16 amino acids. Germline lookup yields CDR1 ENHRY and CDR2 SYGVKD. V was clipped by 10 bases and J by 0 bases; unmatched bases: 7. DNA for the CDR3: TGTGCCACGACAGACAGGGGGGTCTCTGGGGCCAACGTCCTGACTTTC. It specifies CATTDRGVSGANVLTF.

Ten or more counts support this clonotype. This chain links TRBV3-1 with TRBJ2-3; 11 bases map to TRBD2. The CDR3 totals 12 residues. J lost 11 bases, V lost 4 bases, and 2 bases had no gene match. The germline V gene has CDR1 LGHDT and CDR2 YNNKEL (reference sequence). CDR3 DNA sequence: TGTGCCAGCAGCCCTCTAGCGGGGGGGCAGTATTTT. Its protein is CASSPLAGGQYF.

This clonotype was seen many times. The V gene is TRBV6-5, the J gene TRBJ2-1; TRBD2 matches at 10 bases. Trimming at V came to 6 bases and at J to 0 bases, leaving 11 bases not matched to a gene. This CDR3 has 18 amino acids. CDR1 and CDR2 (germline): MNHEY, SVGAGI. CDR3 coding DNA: TGTGCCAGCAGCACCCTAGCGGGGGCCCTGAGCTCCTACAATGAGCAGTTCTTC. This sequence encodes CASSTLAGALSSYNEQFF.

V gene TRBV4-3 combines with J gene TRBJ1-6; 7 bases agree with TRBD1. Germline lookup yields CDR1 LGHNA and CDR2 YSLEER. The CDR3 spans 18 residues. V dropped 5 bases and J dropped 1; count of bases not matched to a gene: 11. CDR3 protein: CASSRGRDSGSYNSPLHF. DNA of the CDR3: TGCGCCAGCAGCAGAGGACGGGACAGCGGTTCCTATAATTCACCCCTCCACTTT.